The 28 T cell receptor beta chains below come from one sample, sequenced in a study of cytomegalovirus exposure and HLA in healthy donors. The PCR made use of 60 Vbeta and 13 Jbeta primers. TCRdb keeps only in-frame clones here, not all; method: immunoSEQ multiplex PCR. The sample contains 180,000 or so clones, roughly 77% of which appear only once. The specimen sequenced was PBMCs. These receptor sequences come from a woman between 25 and 40 years old in good health and CMV-seropositive.

The chain joins TRBV28 to TRBJ1-4; 7 bases are a match to TRBD1. Germline V gives CDR1 MDHEN, CDR2 SYDVKM. This CDR3 comprises 14 residues. Trimming cost V 3 bases and J 5 bases; bases outside gene matches: 3. The CDR3 region is CASSFYRGNEKLFF. CDR3 DNA: TGTGCCAGCAGTTTTTACAGGGGAAATGAAAAACTGTTTTTT. Looking up the rest from reference TRBV28 and TRBJ1-4 gives the full variable domain: DVKVTQSSRYLVKRTGEKVFLECVQDMDHENMFWYRQDPGLGLRLIYFSYDVKMKEKGDIPEGYSVSREKKERFSLILESASTNQTSMYLCASSFYRGNEKLFFGSGTQLSVL.

The rearrangement links TRBV7-9 to TRBJ2-3; 12 bases align to TRBD2. The CDR3 contains 18 residues. The trim removed 2 bases at V and 11 bases at J, leaving 17 bases unmatched. The germline gives CDR1 SEHNR, CDR2 FQNEAQ (reference sequence). The CDR3 loop reads CASSLLPKTSGGPIEQYF. The CDR3 DNA sequence: TGTGCCAGCAGCTTATTACCAAAGACTAGCGGGGGCCCTATAGAGCAGTATTTT.

The rearrangement uses TRBV19 and TRBJ1-2; no definite D call. This CDR3 has 11 amino acids. Germline V CDR1 and CDR2: LNHDA, SQIVND (reference sequence). Trimming cost V 3 bases and J 8 bases, with 7 bases left between them. The CDR3 nucleotides read TGTGCCAGTAGTATGGGCTGGGGCTACACCTTC. It is translated as CASSMGWGYTF.

The rearrangement joins TRBV7-2 to TRBJ2-5, with D possibly matching TRBD1 (7 bases). Trimming took 5 bases from V and 5 from J, leaving 21 bases between them. The CDR3 is 16 amino acids. Germline-derived CDR1 and CDR2 are SGHTA and FQGNSA. Here the CDR3 reads CASSLIAGGPIETQYF. The CDR3 bases are TGTGCCAGCAGCCTTATAGCAGGGGGGCCGATCGAGACCCAGTACTTC.

This clone was seen only once. The J gene is TRBJ1-2, the V gene TRBV9; D not certain. The germline V gene encodes CDR1 SGDLS and CDR2 YYNGEE. V gave up 0 bases and J gave up 4 bases, with 10 bases separating them. CDR3 size: 14 residues. The CDR3 loop reads CASSVVPEPYGYTF. CDR3 DNA: TGTGCCAGCAGCGTAGTCCCAGAACCCTATGGCTACACCTTC.

This chain connects TRBV4-1 to TRBJ1-5; D gene ambiguous. Trimming removed 1 base from V and 0 bases from J, with 7 bases in between. This CDR3 spans 15 amino acids. Per the germline V gene, CDR1 is MGHRA and CDR2 is YSYEKL. The CDR3 DNA reads TGCGCCAGCAGCCAAGCACAGATTAGCAATCAGCCCCAGCATTTT. Encoded protein: CASSQAQISNQPQHF.

J is TRBJ1-5 and V is TRBV27; TRBD1 might be the D (6 bases). Trimming took off 6 bases at V and 2 bases at J, with 20 bases between the two ends. Germline assignment: CDR1 MNHEY and CDR2 SMNVEV (reference sequence). This CDR3 region has 17 residues. The CDR3 DNA reads TGTGCCAGCAGACCCTCAGTGGGGGCGAGGGGCAATCAGCCCCAGCATTTT. It yields the protein CASRPSVGARGNQPQHF.

This clone was detected only a few times. The chain couples TRBV6-5 to TRBJ1-1; maybe TRBD1 (6 bases). V was cut by 0 bases and J by 0 bases, with 11 bases left in between. The CDR3 is 16 amino acids. Germline loops: CDR1 MNHEY, CDR2 SVGAGI. Here the CDR3 DNA reads TGTGCCAGCAGTTACTCGAGGGGGGGGATGAACACTGAAGCTTTCTTT. Translated, it gives CASSYSRGGMNTEAFF.

The rearrangement uses TRBV2 and TRBJ2-3; a possible D gene is TRBD2 (6 bases). The CDR3 sequence is 14 residues long. In germline, CDR1 is SNHLY, CDR2 FYNNEI. V gave up 2 bases and J gave up 10 bases, with 16 bases separating them. The CDR3 loop reads CASSESRVGGAQYF. CDR3 DNA: TGTGCCAGCAGTGAAAGTCGGGTGGGGGGTGCGCAGTATTTT. Together with reference TRBV2 and TRBJ2-3, the CDR3 gives the full variable domain: EPEVTQTPSHQVTQMGQEVILRCVPISNHLYFYWYRQILGQKVEFLVSFYNNEISEKSEIFDDQFSVERPDGSNFTLKIRSTKLEDSAMYFCASSESRVGGAQYFGPGTRLTVL.

This clone has a single count. The chain recombines TRBV28 with TRBJ2-1, with 9 bases identical to TRBD2. CDR3 length: 15 amino acids. Germline CDR1 and CDR2: MDHEN and SYDVKM. Trimming removed 6 bases from V and 6 bases from J; junction bases left unmatched: 9. The CDR3: CASSLGTSSANEQFF. DNA for the CDR3: TGTGCCAGCAGCCTCGGGACTAGCAGTGCCAATGAGCAGTTCTTC.

For the CDR3, the DNA is TGTGCCTGGAGTCCAGGCTTCCAAGAGACCCAGTACTTC. Translation: CAWSPGFQETQYF. V is TRBV30 and J is TRBJ2-5; D not resolved. Germline V gives CDR1 GTSNPN, CDR2 SVGIG (reference sequence). The CDR3 loop spans 13 amino acids. V was shortened by 2 bases and J by 1 base, with 8 bases between the two germline ends.

The genes are TRBV4-2 and TRBJ1-2; D not resolved. The germline CDR1 and CDR2 sequences are LGHNA and YNFKEQ. This CDR3 region has 13 residues. The ends were cut back, 4 bases at V and 0 bases at J, with 6 bases in the middle. Written as DNA, the CDR3 is TGTGCCAGCAGCCCGAGTACTAACTATGGCTACACCTTC. Protein sequence: CASSPSTNYGYTF.

The rearrangement joins TRBV7-9 to TRBJ1-4, with 7 bases identical to TRBD1. The CDR3 runs to 15 residues. The germline gives CDR1 SEHNR, CDR2 FQNEAQ (reference sequence). Losses at the gene ends were 5 bases for V and 8 bases for J; bases not matched to a gene: 11. CDR3 nucleotide sequence: TGTGCCAGCAGCGCATTCCAGGGGGAAGACGAAAAACTGTTTTTT. As protein: CASSAFQGEDEKLFF.

This chain links TRBV30 with TRBJ2-2; no firm D call. The CDR3 runs to 13 residues. V lost 0 bases and J 7 bases, leaving 9 bases between the germline ends. Germline CDR1 GTSNPN, CDR2 SVGIG (reference sequence). The CDR3: CAWSVPSGGELFF. Written as DNA, the CDR3 is TGTGCCTGGAGTGTACCTTCGGGCGGGGAGCTGTTTTTT.

The V call is TRBV11-2, the J call TRBJ2-2; a possible D gene is TRBD2 (5 bases). Germline V CDR1 and CDR2: SGHAT, FQNNGV. Trimming pared 6 bases from V and 4 bases from J, leaving 12 bases between. This CDR3 spans 14 amino acids. The CDR3 bases are TGTGCCAGCAGTCGTAGCGTGATCACCGGGGAGCTGTTTTTT. Amino acids: CASSRSVITGELFF.

The chain is built from TRBV5-6 and TRBJ1-3; 8 bases are shared with TRBD1. CDR1 SGHDT and CDR2 YYEEEE come from the germline V gene. The CDR3 length is 16 residues. V shed 4 bases and J 0 bases; nucleotides not matched to a gene: 6. The CDR3 loop reads CASSPGTGSSGNTIYF. CDR3 nucleotides: TGTGCCAGCAGCCCCGGGACAGGAAGCTCTGGAAACACCATATATTTT.

This clone was seen more than once but under ten times. The chain uses TRBV4-1 and TRBJ2-5; 9 positions match TRBD2. The CDR3 consists of 15 residues. Germline values: CDR1 MGHRA, CDR2 YSYEKL. V dropped 2 bases and J dropped 2; count of bases not matched to a gene: 3. CDR3 amino acids: CASSQLRGGQETQYF. For the CDR3, the DNA is TGCGCCAGCAGCCAATTGCGGGGGGGTCAAGAGACCCAGTACTTC.

V gene TRBV6-5 combines with J gene TRBJ2-5; D gene unclear. The V and J ends lost 1 base and 7 bases respectively, with 13 bases between them. CDR3 length equals 14 residues. Germline V gene lookup returns CDR1 MNHEY and CDR2 SVGAGI. The CDR3 DNA reads TGTGCCAGCAGTTACTGGGCCATGCCCGGGACCCAGTACTTC. Amino acid sequence: CASSYWAMPGTQYF.

The V gene is TRBV5-1, the J gene TRBJ2-2; TRBD1 agrees at 7 bases. Germline values: CDR1 SGHRS, CDR2 YFSETQ. V dropped 6 bases and J dropped 2; count of bases not matched to a gene: 10. The CDR3 totals 16 residues. CDR3 region: CASKISAGGNTGELFF. DNA for the CDR3: TGCGCCAGCAAGATTTCGGCAGGGGGAAACACCGGGGAGCTGTTTTTT.

J is TRBJ1-3 and V is TRBV2; the D gene is possibly TRBD1 (5 bases). Germline CDR1 and CDR2: SNHLY and FYNNEI. This CDR3 contains 15 residues. Trimming removed 4 bases at V and 4 bases at J, with 14 bases between. CDR3 in amino acids: CASSARGTTGNTIYF. DNA for the CDR3: TGTGCCAGCAGTGCTAGGGGAACAACAGGAAACACCATATATTTT.

This clone was picked up one time. This chain joins TRBV27 and TRBJ2-7; maybe TRBD1 (6 bases). CDR1 is MNHEY, CDR2 SMNVEV, per germline (reference sequence). The CDR3 contains 11 residues. Trimming left V 4 bases short and J 5 bases short, with 6 bases between. The CDR3, as DNA: TGTGCCAGCAGTTCAGGGGACGAGCAGTACTTC. It specifies CASSSGDEQYF.

The chain carries TRBV7-2 and TRBJ1-5; possibly TRBD1 for D (5 bases). In germline, CDR1 is SGHTA, CDR2 FQGNSA. V gave up 3 bases and J gave up 6 bases, with 12 bases separating them. The CDR3 consists of 14 residues. CDR3 sequence (DNA): TGTGCCAGCAGCTTGGCCAGGGTCGGTCAGCCCCAGCATTTT. Encoded protein: CASSLARVGQPQHF.

This clone was found a few times. The chain recombines TRBV4-3 with TRBJ1-3; TRBD1 is a possible D gene (6 bases). Between the trimmed V and J ends, which lost 0 bases and 3 bases, there was a span of 9 bases. Looked up from germline, CDR1 is LGHNA and CDR2 is YSLEER. The CDR3 extends over 15 amino acids. The CDR3 loop reads CASSQDHRVGNTIYF. CDR3 bases: TGCGCCAGCAGCCAAGATCACAGGGTTGGAAACACCATATATTTT.

The chain recombines TRBV10-1 with TRBJ2-3; 7 positions match TRBD2. The CDR3 loop spans 17 amino acids. Germline V gene lookup returns CDR1 WNHNN and CDR2 SYGVQD (reference sequence). V was pared by 0 bases and J by 2 bases, with 8 bases of the junction left unmatched. This CDR3 is CASSESARAGDTDTQYF. CDR3 nucleotides: TGCGCCAGCAGTGAGTCGGCAAGGGCGGGGGACACAGATACGCAGTATTTT.

The chain employs TRBV13 and TRBJ1-6, with 7 bases identical to TRBD1. CDR1 is PRHDT, CDR2 FYEKMQ, per germline (reference sequence). This CDR3 contains 19 residues. V lost 5 bases and J lost 0; bases outside the gene matches: 13. CDR3: CASSPPGTAESSYNSPLHF. In DNA form, the CDR3 reads TGTGCCAGCAGCCCGCCAGGGACAGCCGAGAGCTCCTATAATTCACCCCTCCACTTT. The variable domain in full, completed from reference TRBV13 and TRBJ1-6, reads AAGVIQSPRHLIKEKRETATLKCYPIPRHDTVYWYQQGPGQDPQFLISFYEKMQSDKGSIPDRFSAQQFSDYHSELNMSSLELGDSALYFCASSPPGTAESSYNSPLHFGNGTRLTVT.

This chain uses TRBV6-1 with TRBJ2-5, with D perhaps TRBD1 (6 bases). The germline gives CDR1 MNHNS, CDR2 SASEGT. V lost 6 bases, J lost 4 bases, and 15 bases lay in between. The CDR3 has 14 amino acids. CDR3 coding DNA: TGTGCCAGCAGGGCGGGCTTAGGGGGAGAGACCCAGTACTTC. Translation: CASRAGLGGETQYF.

The J gene is TRBJ1-1, the V gene TRBV10-3; 7 bases map to TRBD1. CDR1 and CDR2 from the germline V gene are ENHRY and SYGVKD. The CDR3 loop spans 14 amino acids. V dropped 4 bases and J dropped 1; count of bases not matched to a gene: 3. CDR3 residues: CAISGDSRNTEAFF. The CDR3 nucleotides are TGTGCCATCAGTGGGGACAGCCGGAACACTGAAGCTTTCTTT.

The rearrangement links TRBV9 to TRBJ2-1, with 9 positions matching TRBD1. The J segment lost 3 bases and the V segment lost 4 bases, leaving 8 bases of the junction unmatched. Germline V gene data show CDR1 as SGDLS and CDR2 as YYNGEE. The CDR3 is 16 residues long. In DNA, the CDR3 is TGTGCCAGCAGCCCCTCGGGGACAGGGCTCTACAATGAGCAGTTCTTC. Residues: CASSPSGTGLYNEQFF.